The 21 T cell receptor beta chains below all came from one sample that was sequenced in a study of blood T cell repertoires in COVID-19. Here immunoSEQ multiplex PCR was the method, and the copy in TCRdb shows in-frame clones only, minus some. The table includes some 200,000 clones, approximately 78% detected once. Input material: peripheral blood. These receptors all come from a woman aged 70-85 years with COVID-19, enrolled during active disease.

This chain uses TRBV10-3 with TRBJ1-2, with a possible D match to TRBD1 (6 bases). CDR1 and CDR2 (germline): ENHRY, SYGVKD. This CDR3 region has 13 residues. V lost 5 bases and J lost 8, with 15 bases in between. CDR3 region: CAISFTGTGGYTF. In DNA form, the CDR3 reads TGTGCCATCAGTTTCACAGGGACCGGGGGCTACACCTTC.

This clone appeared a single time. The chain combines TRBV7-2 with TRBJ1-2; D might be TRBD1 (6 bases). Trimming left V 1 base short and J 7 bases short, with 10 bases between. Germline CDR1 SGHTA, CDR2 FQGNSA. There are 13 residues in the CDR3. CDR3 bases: TGTGCCAGCAGCTTAGGGGGGCCCGCTGGCTACACCTTC. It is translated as CASSLGGPAGYTF.

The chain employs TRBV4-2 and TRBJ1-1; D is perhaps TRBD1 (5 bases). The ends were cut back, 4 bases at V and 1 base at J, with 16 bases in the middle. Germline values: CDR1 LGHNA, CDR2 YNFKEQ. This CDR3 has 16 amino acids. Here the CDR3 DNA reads TGTGCCAGCAGCCGCACCACCGGGCAGGGGAACACTGAAGCTTTCTTT. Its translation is CASSRTTGQGNTEAFF.

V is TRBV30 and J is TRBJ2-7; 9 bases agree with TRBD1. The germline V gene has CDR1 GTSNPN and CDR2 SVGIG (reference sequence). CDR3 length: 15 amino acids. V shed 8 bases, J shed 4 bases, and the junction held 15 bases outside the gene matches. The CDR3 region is CALFPKQGASYEQYF. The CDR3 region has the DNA TGTGCCCTATTCCCCAAACAGGGGGCGTCTTACGAGCAGTACTTC.

The CDR3 spells CASSPLDRNTEAFF. CDR3 nucleotide sequence: TGTGCCAGCTCACCCCTGGACAGGAACACTGAAGCTTTCTTT. The genes are TRBV18 and TRBJ1-1; weak D call: TRBD1 (6 bases). The CDR3 is 14 residues long. V shed 3 bases and J shed 1 base, with 9 bases lying between them. Germline loops: CDR1 KGHSH, CDR2 LQKENI. Variable domain in full (rest from reference TRBV18 and TRBJ1-1): NAGVMQNPRHLVRRRGQEARLRCSPMKGHSHVYWYRQLPEEGLKFMVYLQKENIIDESGMPKERFSAEFPKEGPSILRIQQVVRGDSAAYFCASSPLDRNTEAFFGQGTRLTVV.

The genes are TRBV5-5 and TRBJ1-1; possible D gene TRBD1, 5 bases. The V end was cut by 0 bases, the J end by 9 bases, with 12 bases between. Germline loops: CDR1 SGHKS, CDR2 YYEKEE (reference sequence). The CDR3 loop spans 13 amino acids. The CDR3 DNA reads TGTGCCAGCAGCTTGGTGACGACAGAGAAAGCTTTCTTT. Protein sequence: CASSLVTTEKAFF.

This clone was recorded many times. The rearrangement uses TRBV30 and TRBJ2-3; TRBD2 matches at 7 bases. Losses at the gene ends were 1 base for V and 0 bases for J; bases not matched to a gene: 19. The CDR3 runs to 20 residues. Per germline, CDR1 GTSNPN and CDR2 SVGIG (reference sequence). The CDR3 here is CAWSGRDGGMRYPSTDTQYF. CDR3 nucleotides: TGTGCCTGGAGTGGAAGGGACGGGGGGATGCGGTATCCTAGCACAGATACGCAGTATTTT.

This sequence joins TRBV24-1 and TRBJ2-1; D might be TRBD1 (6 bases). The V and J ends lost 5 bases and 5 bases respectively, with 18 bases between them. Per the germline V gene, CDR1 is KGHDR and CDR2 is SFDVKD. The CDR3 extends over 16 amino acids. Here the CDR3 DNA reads TGTGCCACCAGTGCCCCAGGGGCGGGTGGAAACAATGAGCAGTTCTTC. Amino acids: CATSAPGAGGNNEQFF.

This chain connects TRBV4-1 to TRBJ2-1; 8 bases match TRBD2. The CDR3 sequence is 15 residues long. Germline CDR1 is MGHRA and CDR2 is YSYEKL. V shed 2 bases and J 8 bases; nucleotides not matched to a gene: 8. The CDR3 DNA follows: TGCGCCAGCAGCCAACCGGGACTAGGCGGCCATGAGCAGTTCTTC. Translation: CASSQPGLGGHEQFF.

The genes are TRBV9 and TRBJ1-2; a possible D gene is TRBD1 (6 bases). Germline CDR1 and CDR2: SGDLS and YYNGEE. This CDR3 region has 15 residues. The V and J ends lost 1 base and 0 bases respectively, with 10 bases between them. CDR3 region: CASSVFGDTNYGYTF. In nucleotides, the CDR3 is TGTGCCAGCAGCGTATTCGGGGACACTAACTATGGCTACACCTTC. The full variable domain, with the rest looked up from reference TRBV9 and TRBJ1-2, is DSGVTQTPKHLITATGQRVTLRCSPRSGDLSVYWYQQSLDQGLQFLIQYYNGEERAKGNILERFSAQQFPDLHSELNLSSLELGDSALYFCASSVFGDTNYGYTFGSGTRLTVV.

CDR3 nucleotide sequence: TGTGCCAGCAGCTTGGCCCTCCAGGCGTACGAGCAGTACTTC. This gives the protein CASSLALQAYEQYF. The chain carries TRBV5-5 and TRBJ2-7; D not certain. The CDR3 has 14 amino acids. Germline loops: CDR1 SGHKS, CDR2 YYEKEE (reference sequence). V was clipped by 0 bases and J by 4 bases, with 11 bases between them. The entire variable domain, with the rest obtained from reference TRBV5-5 and TRBJ2-7, is as follows: DAGVTQSPTHLIKTRGQQVTLRCSPISGHKSVSWYQQVLGQGPQFIFQYYEKEERGRGNFPDRFSARQFPNYSSELNVNALLLGDSALYLCASSLALQAYEQYFGPGTRLTVT.

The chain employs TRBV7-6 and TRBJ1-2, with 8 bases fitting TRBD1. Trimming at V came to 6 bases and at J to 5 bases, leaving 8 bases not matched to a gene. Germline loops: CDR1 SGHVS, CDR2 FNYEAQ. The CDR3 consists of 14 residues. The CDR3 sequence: CASSTGTGPYGYTF. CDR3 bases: TGTGCCAGCAGTACCGGGACAGGACCGTATGGCTACACCTTC.

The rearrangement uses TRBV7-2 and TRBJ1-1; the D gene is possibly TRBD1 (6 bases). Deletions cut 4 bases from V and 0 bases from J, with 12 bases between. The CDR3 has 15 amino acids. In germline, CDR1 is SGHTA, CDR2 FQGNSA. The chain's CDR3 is CASSSRGALNTEAFF. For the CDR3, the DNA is TGTGCCAGCAGCTCCCGGGGGGCCTTGAACACTGAAGCTTTCTTT.

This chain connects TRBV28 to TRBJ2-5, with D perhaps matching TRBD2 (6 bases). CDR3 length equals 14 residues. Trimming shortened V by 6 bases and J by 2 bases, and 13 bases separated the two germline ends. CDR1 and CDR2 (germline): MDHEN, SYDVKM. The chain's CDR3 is CASRGERAQETQYF. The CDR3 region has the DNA TGTGCCAGCAGGGGGGAGCGGGCGCAAGAGACCCAGTACTTC. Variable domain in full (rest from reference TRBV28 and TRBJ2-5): DVKVTQSSRYLVKRTGEKVFLECVQDMDHENMFWYRQDPGLGLRLIYFSYDVKMKEKGDIPEGYSVSREKKERFSLILESASTNQTSMYLCASRGERAQETQYFGPGTRLLVL.

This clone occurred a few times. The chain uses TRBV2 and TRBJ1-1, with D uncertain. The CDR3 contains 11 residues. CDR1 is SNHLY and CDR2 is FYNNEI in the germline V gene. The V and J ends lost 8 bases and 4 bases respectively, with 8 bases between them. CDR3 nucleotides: TGTGCCAGCCTACTGTCCACTGAAGCTTTCTTT. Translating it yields CASLLSTEAFF.

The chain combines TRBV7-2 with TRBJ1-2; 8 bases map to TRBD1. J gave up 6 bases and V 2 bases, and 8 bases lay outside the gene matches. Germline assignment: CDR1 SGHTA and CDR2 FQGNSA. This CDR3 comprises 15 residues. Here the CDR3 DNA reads TGTGCCAGCAGCTTATATAGTACAGGGGGTCATGGCTACACCTTC. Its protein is CASSLYSTGGHGYTF.

The CDR3 region has the DNA TGTGCCACCAGTGATGGACTAGCGGGAGTGAACGAGCAGTACTTC. It is translated as CATSDGLAGVNEQYF. The gene calls are TRBV24-1 and TRBJ2-7; 13 bases are shared with TRBD2. Losses at the gene ends were 3 bases for V and 5 bases for J; bases not matched to a gene: 3. Germline CDR1 KGHDR, CDR2 SFDVKD. This CDR3 is built from 15 residues.

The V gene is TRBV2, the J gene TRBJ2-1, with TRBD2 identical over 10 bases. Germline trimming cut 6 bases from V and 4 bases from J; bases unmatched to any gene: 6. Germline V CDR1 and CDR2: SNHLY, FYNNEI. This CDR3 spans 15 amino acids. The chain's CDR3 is CASRELLAGYNEQFF. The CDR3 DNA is TGTGCCAGCAGGGAGCTACTAGCGGGGTACAATGAGCAGTTCTTC.

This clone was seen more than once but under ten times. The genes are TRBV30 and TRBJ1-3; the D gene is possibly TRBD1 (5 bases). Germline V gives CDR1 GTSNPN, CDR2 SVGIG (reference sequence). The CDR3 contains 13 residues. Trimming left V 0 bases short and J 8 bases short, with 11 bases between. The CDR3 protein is CAWSVAGPDTIYF. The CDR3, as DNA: TGTGCCTGGAGTGTAGCGGGGCCTGACACCATATATTTT.

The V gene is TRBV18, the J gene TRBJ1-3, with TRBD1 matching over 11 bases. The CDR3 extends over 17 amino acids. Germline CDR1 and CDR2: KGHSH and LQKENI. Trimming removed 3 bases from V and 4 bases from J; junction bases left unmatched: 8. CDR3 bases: TGTGCCAGCTCACCCGCCGGGACAGGGGGTTCGGGAAACACCATATATTTT. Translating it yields CASSPAGTGGSGNTIYF.

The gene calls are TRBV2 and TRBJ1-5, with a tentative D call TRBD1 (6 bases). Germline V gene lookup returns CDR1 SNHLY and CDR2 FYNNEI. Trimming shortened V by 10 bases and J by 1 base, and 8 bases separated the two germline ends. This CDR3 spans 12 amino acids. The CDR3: CATGASNQPQHF. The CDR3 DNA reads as TGTGCCACAGGGGCGAGCAATCAGCCCCAGCATTTT.